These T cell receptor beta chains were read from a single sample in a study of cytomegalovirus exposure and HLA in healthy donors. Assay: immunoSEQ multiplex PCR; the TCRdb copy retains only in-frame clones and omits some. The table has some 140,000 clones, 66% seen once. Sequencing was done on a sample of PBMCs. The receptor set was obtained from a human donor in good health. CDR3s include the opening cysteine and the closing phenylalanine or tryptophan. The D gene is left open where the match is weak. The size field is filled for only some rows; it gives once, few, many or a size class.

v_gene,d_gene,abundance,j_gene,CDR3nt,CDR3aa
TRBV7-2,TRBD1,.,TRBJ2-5,TGTGCCAGCAGCTCCCCAGGACAGGGCTATCGGGAGACCCAGTACTTC,CASSSPGQGYRETQYF
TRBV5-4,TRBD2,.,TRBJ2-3,TGTGCCAGCAGCGTTCGGTTAGCGGGGGGGGGCACAGATACGCAGTATTTT,CASSVRLAGGGTDTQYF
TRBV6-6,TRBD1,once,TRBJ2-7,TGTGCCAGCAGCCAGGGACAGAACGAGCAGTACTTC,CASSQGQNEQYF
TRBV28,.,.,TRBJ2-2,TGTGCCAGCAGTATACAAACGAACACCGGGGAGCTGTTTTTT,CASSIQTNTGELFF
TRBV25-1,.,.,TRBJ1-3,TGTGCCAGCAGTAGAACAGGGTCAGGAAACACCATATATTTT,CASSRTGSGNTIYF
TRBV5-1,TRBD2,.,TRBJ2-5,TGCGCCAGCAGCACACTAGCGGCCCAAGAGACCCAGTACTTC,CASSTLAAQETQYF
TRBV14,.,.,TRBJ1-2,TGTGCCAGCAGCCAAGTTGTAGGGGCGAACTATGGCTACACCTTC,CASSQVVGANYGYTF
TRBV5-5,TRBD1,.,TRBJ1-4,TGTGCCAGCAGCCGACAGACAGGGGGCGATGAAAAACTGTTTTTT,CASSRQTGGDEKLFF
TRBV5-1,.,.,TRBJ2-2,TGCGCCAGCAGTGGGGACACGAACACCGGGGAGCTGTTTTTT,CASSGDTNTGELFF
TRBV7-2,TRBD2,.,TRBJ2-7,TGTGCCAGCAGCTCGGGGGGGTGGCTCTACGAGCAGTACTTC,CASSSGGWLYEQYF
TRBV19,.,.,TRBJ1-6,TGTGCCAGTAGTATCGGGCAGGGGCTCTCACCCCTCCACTTT,CASSIGQGLSPLHF
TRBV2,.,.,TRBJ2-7,TGTGCCAGCAGCGTGGGGGCAGATTCCTCCTACGAGCAGTACTTC,CASSVGADSSYEQYF
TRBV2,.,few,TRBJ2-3,TGTGCCAGCAGTGAAGCGCTTTGGGGGGTAGGGACAGATACGCAGTATTTT,CASSEALWGVGTDTQYF
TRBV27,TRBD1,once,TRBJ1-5,TGTGCCAGCAAGGGGGCCCCTATTACAAGGAGCAATCAGCCCCAGCATTTT,CASKGAPITRSNQPQHF
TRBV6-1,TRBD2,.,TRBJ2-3,TGTGCCAGCAATCCTAGCGGGAGTGTCCCGGCGCAGTATTTT,CASNPSGSVPAQYF
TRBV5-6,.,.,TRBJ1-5,TGTGCCAGCAGCTTGGGGGGGCTCGGCAATCAGCCCCAGCATTTT,CASSLGGLGNQPQHF